Listed below are T cell receptor beta chains from one sample, sequenced in a study of shared clonotypes between healthy human individuals. Sequencing was performed with immunoSEQ multiplex PCR; in TCRdb, only in-frame clones are kept and a portion is missing. In the table there are 850,000 to 1,100,000 clones, approximately 80% of which are singletons. The sequenced material came from memory CD4+ T cells from PBMCs. These receptors were obtained from a man in his late teens or twenties in good health. Some clones in this sample may be carry-over from other donors' samples. Each CDR3 is given with its conserved first and last residue. D genes are given only for firm matches. Clone sizes are given selectively: once, few, many, or a class where the clone is expanded.

V	D	J	size	CDR3	DNA
TRBV18	TRBD1	TRBJ2-7	NA	CASSLGQALSYEQYF	TGTGCCAGCTCACTTGGACAGGCGCTCTCCTACGAGCAGTACTTC
TRBV11-2	NA	TRBJ1-2	many	CASSLLGTNYGYTF	TGTGCCAGCAGCTTATTGGGGACTAACTATGGCTACACCTTC
TRBV28	NA	TRBJ1-3	NA	CASSFRTLPSGNTIYF	TGTGCCAGCAGTTTCCGGACCCTCCCCTCTGGAAACACCATATATTTT
TRBV2	TRBD2	TRBJ2-1	NA	CASSEQAGTYNEQFF	TGTGCCAGCAGTGAACAAGCGGGAACCTACAATGAGCAGTTCTTC
TRBV10-2	TRBD2	TRBJ2-1	NA	CASTLAGGWNEQFF	TGCGCCAGCACATTGGCGGGAGGGTGGAATGAGCAGTTCTTC
TRBV2	TRBD2	TRBJ2-3	NA	CASSEAGASGRALDTQYF	TGTGCCAGCAGTGAAGCGGGAGCTAGCGGGAGGGCCCTTGATACGCAGTATTTT
TRBV27	NA	TRBJ2-7	once	CASSRRQQGSEQYF	TGTGCCAGCAGTCGCCGCCAACAGGGATCCGAGCAGTACTTC
TRBV25-1	TRBD1	TRBJ2-7	once	CASSESGTGNGEQYF	TGTGCCAGCAGTGAATCAGGGACAGGGAACGGCGAGCAGTACTTC
TRBV11-3	TRBD2	TRBJ2-7	once	CASSNSLAAEQYF	TGTGCCAGCAGCAATTCCCTAGCGGCGGAGCAGTACTTC
TRBV15	NA	TRBJ1-2	once	CATSTTAQGFHGYTF	TGTGCCACCAGCACTACGGCACAGGGCTTCCATGGCTACACCTTC
TRBV6-5	NA	TRBJ2-5	few	CASSPQVETQYF	TGTGCCAGCAGTCCCCAGGTTGAGACCCAGTACTTC
TRBV19	NA	TRBJ2-3	NA	CASTSPGLSTDTQYF	TGTGCCAGTACCTCACCGGGACTCTCCACAGATACGCAGTATTTT
TRBV2	TRBD1	TRBJ1-6	NA	CASSRSGTENSPLHF	TGTGCCAGCAGCCGTTCAGGGACAGAGAATTCACCCCTCCACTTT
TRBV7-2	NA	TRBJ2-7	NA	CASSPTGLEQYF	TGTGCCAGCAGCCCAACAGGACTCGAGCAGTACTTC
TRBV19	NA	TRBJ1-5	NA	CASSVYRATGSNQPQHF	TGTGCCAGTAGTGTCTACAGGGCCACGGGGAGCAATCAGCCCCAGCATTTT
TRBV6-1	NA	TRBJ2-7	NA	CASSARDGPYEQYF	TGTGCCAGCAGTGCCCGGGACGGTCCCTACGAGCAGTACTTC
TRBV5-1	NA	TRBJ1-1	NA	CASSSPELNTEAFF	TGCGCCAGCAGCTCGCCGGAGTTGAACACTGAAGCTTTCTTT
TRBV11-2	TRBD2	TRBJ2-3	few	CASSLEPLRGASGNSDTQYF	TGTGCCAGCAGCTTAGAACCCCTCCGGGGGGCTAGCGGGAATTCGGATACGCAGTATTTT
TRBV25-1	NA	TRBJ1-2	once	CASSESGRADGYTF	TGTGCCAGCAGTGAATCCGGCAGGGCGGATGGCTACACCTTC
TRBV29-1	NA	TRBJ1-5	NA	CSVATQWSNQPQHF	TGCAGCGTTGCGACCCAGTGGAGCAATCAGCCCCAGCATTTT
TRBV5-8	TRBD2	TRBJ2-1	once	CASSLVGSGSHVSNEQFF	TGTGCCAGCAGCTTGGTTGGCAGCGGGAGCCATGTCAGCAATGAGCAGTTCTTC
TRBV7-2	NA	TRBJ2-1	few	CASSLTHVALNVEQFF	TGTGCCAGCAGCTTAACGCACGTAGCTCTCAATGTAGAGCAGTTCTTC
TRBV28	TRBD1	TRBJ1-2	NA	CASTSAPGQRYGYTF	TGTGCCAGCACCTCCGCCCCGGGACAGCGCTATGGCTACACCTTC
TRBV29-1	NA	TRBJ2-7	NA	CSVLAQTVRSSYEQYF	TGCAGCGTTCTCGCCCAGACAGTGAGGAGCTCCTACGAGCAGTACTTC
TRBV7-2	TRBD1	TRBJ2-3	NA	CASSQRQGGTDTQYF	TGTGCCAGCAGCCAACGACAGGGGGGCACAGATACGCAGTATTTT
TRBV4-2	NA	TRBJ2-7	NA	CASSQDRAYEQYF	TGTGCCAGCAGCCAAGACAGGGCCTACGAGCAGTACTTC
TRBV9	NA	TRBJ1-2	NA	CASSFQGSGYTF	TGTGCCAGCAGCTTTCAGGGCAGTGGCTACACCTTC
TRBV5-1	TRBD2	TRBJ2-7	NA	CARSGGGGNTYEQYF	TGCGCCCGCAGCGGCGGGGGGGGGAATACCTACGAGCAGTACTTC
TRBV2	NA	TRBJ2-2	NA	CASSEQPTGELFF	TGTGCCAGCAGTGAACAGCCCACCGGGGAGCTGTTTTTT
TRBV2	NA	TRBJ1-6	few	CASSLEQGNSPLHF	TGTGCCAGCAGCCTCGAACAGGGTAATTCACCCCTCCACTTT
TRBV5-5	NA	TRBJ1-1	NA	CASSWERGTEAFF	TGTGCCAGCAGCTGGGAGAGGGGCACTGAAGCTTTCTTT
TRBV2	NA	TRBJ1-2	NA	CASRNYGYTF	TGTGCCAGCAGGAACTATGGCTACACCTTC
TRBV2	TRBD1	TRBJ1-4	NA	CATGTYRGGGKLFF	TGTGCCACCGGGACTTACAGGGGTGGAGGAAAACTGTTTTTT
TRBV28	NA	TRBJ2-3	NA	CASSLTKDTQYF	TGTGCCAGCAGTTTGACGAAAGATACGCAGTATTTT
TRBV27	NA	TRBJ2-7	few	CASSLRLGEVGYEQYF	TGTGCCAGCAGTTTGAGGTTGGGGGAGGTGGGCTACGAGCAGTACTTC
TRBV6-1	NA	TRBJ1-3	once	CASRGNNLSGNTIYF	TGTGCCAGCAGGGGTAACAATCTCTCTGGAAACACCATATATTTT
TRBV9	NA	TRBJ2-3	NA	CASSVELARTDTQYF	TGTGCCAGCAGCGTAGAGTTAGCGCGCACAGATACGCAGTATTTT
TRBV18	TRBD2	TRBJ2-7	NA	CASSRGTGGTYEQYF	TGTGCCAGCTCACGTGGGACGGGGGGAACCTACGAGCAGTACTTC
TRBV10-2	TRBD2	TRBJ2-6	NA	CASSEWMTSVRSGANVLTF	TGCGCCAGCAGTGAATGGATGACTAGCGTTCGCTCTGGGGCCAACGTCCTGACTTTC
TRBV29-1	NA	TRBJ2-3	NA	CSVVADTDTQYF	TGCAGCGTTGTAGCTGACACAGATACGCAGTATTTT
TRBV28	NA	TRBJ2-4	NA	CARTGKIAKNIQYF	TGTGCCAGAACAGGTAAGATAGCCAAAAACATTCAGTACTTC
TRBV4-3	NA	TRBJ1-1	NA	CASSQEVRGTAAFF	TGCGCCAGCAGCCAAGAAGTTCGGGGTACCGCGGCTTTCTTT
TRBV10-3	NA	TRBJ2-5	once	CAISGDSGRRETQYF	TGTGCCATCAGTGGCGACAGTGGGCGAAGGGAGACCCAGTACTTC
TRBV10-3	NA	TRBJ1-2	NA	CAISEVGGGGYTF	TGTGCCATCAGTGAAGTCGGCGGAGGGGGCTACACCTTC
TRBV28	TRBD1	TRBJ1-1	once	CASRRDSGTNTEAFF	TGTGCCAGCAGGCGGGACAGCGGCACGAACACTGAAGCTTTCTTT
TRBV5-1	TRBD2	TRBJ2-1	NA	CASSFSGTSSYNEQFF	TGCGCCAGCAGCTTTAGCGGGACGAGCTCCTACAATGAGCAGTTCTTC
TRBV19	NA	TRBJ1-2	NA	CASTRGGREGYTF	TGTGCCAGTACCCGGGGGGGCAGGGAAGGCTACACCTTC
TRBV4-1	TRBD1	TRBJ2-7	NA	CASSLGRGLEQYF	TGCGCCAGCAGCCTTGGCAGGGGGCTAGAGCAGTACTTC